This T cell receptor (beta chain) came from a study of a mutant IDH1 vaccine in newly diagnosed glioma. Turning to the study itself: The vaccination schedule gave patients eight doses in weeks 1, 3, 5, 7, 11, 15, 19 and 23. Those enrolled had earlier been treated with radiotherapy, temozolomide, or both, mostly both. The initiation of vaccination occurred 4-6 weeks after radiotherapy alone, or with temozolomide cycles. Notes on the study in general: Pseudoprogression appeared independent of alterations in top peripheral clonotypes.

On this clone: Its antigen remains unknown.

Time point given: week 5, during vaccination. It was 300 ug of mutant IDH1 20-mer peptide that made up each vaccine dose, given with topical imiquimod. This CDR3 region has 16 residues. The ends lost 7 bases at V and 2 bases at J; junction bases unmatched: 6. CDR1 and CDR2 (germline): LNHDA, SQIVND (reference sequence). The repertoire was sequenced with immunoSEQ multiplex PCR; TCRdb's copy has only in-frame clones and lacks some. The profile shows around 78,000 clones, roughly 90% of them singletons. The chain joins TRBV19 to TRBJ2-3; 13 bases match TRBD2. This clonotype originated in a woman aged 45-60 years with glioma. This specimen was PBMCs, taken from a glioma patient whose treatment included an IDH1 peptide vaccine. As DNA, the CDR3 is TGTGCCAGTAAGAGACTAGCGGGAGGTCACACAGATACGCAGTATTTT. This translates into CASKRLAGGHTDTQYF.